This TCR beta chain stems from a study of low-dose radiotherapy and immunotherapy resistance in tumors. The time point was: after trial treatment. Noted treatment: LDRT plus nivolumab, ipilimumab, low-dose cyclophosphamide and aspirin (RACIN trial). Each patient who was eligible had an advanced solid tumor with no tumor-infiltrating lymphocytes. With TRAV- and TRBV-specific primers, first-strand cDNA was made, covering the alpha and beta chains. TCR amplification ran 15 to 25 PCR cycles using constant-region and V-primer adapter primers. Using its own MiXCR run on the reads, TCRdb lists one record per CDR3 protein. The data hold 30,000 to 45,000 distinct CDR3 sequences, with around 21% observed a single time. In this sample, this clonotype turned up many times. This CDR3 comprises 13 residues. V lost 5 bases and J 8 bases, leaving 12 bases between the germline ends. Per the germline V gene, CDR1 is SGHTA and CDR2 is FQGTGA.

The sample consisted of PBMCs, taken after low-dose radiotherapy plus immunotherapy. This chain links TRBV7-3 with TRBJ2-2; a weak D match, TRBD1 (6 bases). The source of this sequence is a female donor with ovarian cancer. The CDR3 loop is CASSAGTTGELFF. For the CDR3, the DNA is TGTGCCAGCAGCGCCGGGACAACAGGGGAGCTGTTTTTT.